This T cell receptor beta chain was recovered during a study of response to subunit inactivated influenza vaccine. Whole-study findings and limits: It was suggested by the authors that few new T cells are recruited by each seasonal influenza vaccination.

TCRdb reprocessed the RT-PCR reads via MiXCR and lists one record per CDR3 protein. The sample has about 540,000 distinct CDR3 sequences; 20% to 25% are singletons. Trimming pared 0 bases from V and 6 bases from J, leaving 16 bases between. Germline assignment: CDR1 SGHRS and CDR2 YFSETQ. There are 15 residues in the CDR3. The table lists this clonotype with many counts. Its antigen is unidentified. These data also formed part of another study, on T cells expressing NK-cell markers. That paper states: Researchers built TCR beta cDNA using 5'RACE template switching with UMIs. The authors derived TCR beta repertoires from sorted CD3+CD56+NKG2C+, CD3+CD56+NKG2C- and CD3+CD56-NKG2C+ T cells. These clonotypes also led the CD3+CD56-NKG2C+ fraction in four donors.

V and J are TRBV5-1 and TRBJ2-7; D gene ambiguous. Here the sequenced sample was CD4+ T cells sorted from PBMCs, taken 11 to 12 days after vaccination. The receptor was derived from a man in his fifties who received an inactivated influenza vaccine. The CDR3 DNA is TGCGCCAGCAGCTTGGACACAGTAGGCCTGCGCGAGCAGTACTTC. Amino acids: CASSLDTVGLREQYF.